This T cell receptor (beta chain) was identified in a study of cytotoxic CD8 clonotypes in ibrutinib-treated CLL (TCRdb year 2021). The study in broad terms: The cohort included around 15 treatment-naive and under 13 relapsed/refractory patients; roughly 17 were IGHV unmutated. Cryopreserved peripheral blood mononuclear cells were obtained prior to treatment, at the time of response, and at either disease progression or sustained remission. Samples at response were collected after a median of 12 months of treatment, with a range of roughly 6 to 36 months. On average, each sample had 255,043 productive templates and around 100,000 productive rearrangements. Responses were partial in 24 patients and complete in 2; after median approximately 69 months follow-up, about 14 stayed in remission and roughly twelve progressed. Longitudinal samples were available for about 30% of the 86 trial participants. Beyond this particular receptor, the publication reports: Public clonotypes were rare and either contracted or stayed stable during treatment, and the rise in clonality at ibrutinib response reflected the expansion of private clonotypes. At baseline, clonality was higher than in age-matched healthy donors and showed a strong correlation with circulating CD8+ T-cell counts. Clonality rose at ibrutinib response, remained stable during sustained remission, and dropped back toward baseline at progression. Lymph node repertoires were not examined, and the timing of sampling was not matched between patients in sustained remission and those whose disease progressed.

For TCR beta library preparation, roughly 2.2 micrograms of genomic DNA were isolated from cryopreserved PBMCs. Longitudinal blood samples from CLL patients on ibrutinib monotherapy were analyzed using high-throughput TCR beta sequencing. The patients took part in an open-label, single-center phase 2 trial of ibrutinib monotherapy. With regard to this clone: The antigen it binds to is not known. Base-call qualities are not available, and no considerably larger clone is one nucleotide away.

Each clonotype received, on average, 10x coverage in deep resolution sequencing performed on a MiSeq, where the target depth lay between 1 in 1 million and 1 in 200,000 T cells. The immunoSEQ hsTCRB Kit was used to generate TCR beta libraries. On the authors' methods: Data were analyzed with ImmunoSEQ Data Assistant and ImmunoSEQ Analyzer, with V, D and J genes assigned per IMGT definitions. Clonality, which ranges from 0 to 1, was calculated by subtracting the normalized Shannon entropy of productive rearrangement frequencies from one. Only overrepresented clonotypes making up at least 0.05% of the repertoire of each patient were included in the public clonotype analysis. Repertoires from approximately 13 age-matched healthy donors in immuneACCESS were used as clonality controls. TCRdb holds this immuneACCESS table with in-frame rearrangements only. Some clones are missing; in checked studies, unresolved V genes explain under half, and the rest has no known cause. D and trimming come from the DNA, and the V and J calls and clone size come from that table. The sample yields some 300,000 clones; 80% were counted once. The ten most abundant clones make up more than 6% of the sample.

From the germline V gene, CDR1 is SGHVS and CDR2 is FQNEAQ. Trimming takes 5 bases from V and 1 base from J, and the germline ends sit 16 bases apart. The CDR3 starts with the cysteine, ends with the phenylalanine, and has 16 residues. Left in the record is the CDR3 DNA by itself, 48 bases read in frame from the first base. Material: PBMCs, obtained before ibrutinib treatment. The rearranged segments are TRBV7-8 and TRBJ2-3; no D segment can be confidently identified. This receptor was taken from a human donor with chronic lymphocytic leukemia. The encoded CDR3 is CASSPVVPSGTDTQYF. The DNA is as follows: TGTGCCAGCAGCCCCGTCGTTCCATCGGGCACAGATACGCAGTATTTT.